This T cell receptor beta chain emerged from a study of blood T cells in healthy people across ages. Study outcomes and limitations: Estimated diversity across one million T cells was deemed an underestimate.

Worth noting for this clonotype: The antigen remains unidentified. Compared with germline, one end of the junction differs, possibly owing to a read error.

CDR3 length equals 15 residues. Germline V lookup: CDR1 SGHRS, CDR2 YFSETQ. Primed by a sample-barcoded 5' primer and a J-beta primer mix, a second PCR proceeded for 7 to 11 cycles. Every cDNA was tagged by a template-switch adaptor with 12 random nucleotides. TCRdb recomputed calls from the 5' RACE reads with MiXCR, one row per CDR3 protein. The table has hundreds of thousands of distinct CDR3 sequences, around 62% seen once. The rearrangement links TRBV5-1 to TRBJ2-5; D possibly matches TRBD1 or TRBD2 (5 bases each). This TCR was sampled from a man younger than 40 in good health. Sequenced: blood. This chain's CDR3 is CASSLPGPVQETQYF. Written as DNA, the CDR3 is TGTGCCAGCAGCTTACCGGGACCAGTCCAAGAGACCCAGTACTTC.